This T cell receptor beta chain appears in the sequencing data of a study of blood T cell repertoires in COVID-19. This CDR3 is 16 amino acids long. CDR1 is SGHDT, CDR2 YYEEEE, per germline. The germline V and J ends were trimmed by 0 bases and 3 bases, with 15 bases remaining between them. Which cohort a participant joined came from the clinical history participants gave. Methods used by the authors: Reference gene primers were amplified, and this amplification served to estimate nucleated cell counts. Some clones are missing from TCRdb's copy, which holds only in-frame ones; the method was immunoSEQ multiplex PCR. From that table come the V and J calls and clone size; the DNA was used to work out D and trimming. The sample shows 200,000 or so clones, around 86% of them seen only once. This clone was counted only a few times.

The sequence was obtained from a woman aged 40-49 years with acute COVID-19. Sequencing was performed on PBMCs or T cells enriched from blood (not recorded which). The rearrangement uses TRBV5-6 and TRBJ1-2; no reliable D call. CDR3 amino acids: CASSLVNRDVHYGYTF. The CDR3 DNA is TGTGCCAGCAGCTTGGTGAACAGAGACGTTCACTATGGCTACACCTTC.